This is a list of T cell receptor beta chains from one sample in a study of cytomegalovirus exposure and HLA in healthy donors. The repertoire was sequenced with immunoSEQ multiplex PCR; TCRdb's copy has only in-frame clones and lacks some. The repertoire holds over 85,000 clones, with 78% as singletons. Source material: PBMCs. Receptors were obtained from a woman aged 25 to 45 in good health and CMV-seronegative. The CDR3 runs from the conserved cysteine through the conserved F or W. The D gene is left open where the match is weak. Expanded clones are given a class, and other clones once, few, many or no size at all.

TGTGCCAGCAGCCAAGGTCCGGACAGGGGCGGAAACACCATATATTTT CASSQGPDRGGNTIYF TRBV4-2 . TRBD1 TRBJ1-3
TGTGCCAGCAGTGGGTTCGGTGAAAAACTGTTTTTT CASSGFGEKLFF TRBV6-1 . . TRBJ1-4
TGTGCCAGTAGGGGCCGGGACAGGGCGTCCTACGAGCAGTACTTC CASRGRDRASYEQYF TRBV19 . TRBD1 TRBJ2-7
TGTGCCAGCAGCGCCCAATGGGGGGATAATGAGCAGTTCTTC CASSAQWGDNEQFF TRBV7-9 few . TRBJ2-1
TGTGCCACCAGCAGAGATGGGGGGAACAATGAGCAGTTCTTC CATSRDGGNNEQFF TRBV15 . . TRBJ2-1
TGTGCCAGTAGTATAGGGGACTTACCAAGCTCCTACGAGCAGTACTTC CASSIGDLPSSYEQYF TRBV19 . . TRBJ2-7
TGCAGCGCTCCCCGCCTGGGGGCATGGGGTGAAAAACTGTTTTTT CSAPRLGAWGEKLFF TRBV29-1 . . TRBJ1-4
TGTGCCAGCAGCGTAGTCCAGAACACTGAAGCTTTCTTT CASSVVQNTEAFF TRBV9 . . TRBJ1-1
TGTGCCAGCAGTTACTCAGGGACAGGGGGTGAAAAACTGTTTTTT CASSYSGTGGEKLFF TRBV6-5 few TRBD1 TRBJ1-4
TGTGCCTGGAGCGGGGACAGGAAAGAGACCCAGTACTTC CAWSGDRKETQYF TRBV30 . TRBD1 TRBJ2-5
TGTGCCAGCAGCCTGGGACAGGGAGACACCGGGGAGCTGTTTTTT CASSLGQGDTGELFF TRBV9 . TRBD1 TRBJ2-2
TGTGCCAGCTCACCACAAAAAACAGAGAACACTGAAGCTTTCTTT CASSPQKTENTEAFF TRBV18 . . TRBJ1-1
TGTGCCAGTAGTATAAATATCCAGGGCCAGCCCCAGCATTTT CASSINIQGQPQHF TRBV19 . . TRBJ1-5
TGTGCCAGCAGCCAAGATACAACGAACACTGAAGCTTTCTTT CASSQDTTNTEAFF TRBV4-2 . . TRBJ1-1
TGTGCCAGCAGGCCGAACACAGGGTACAATGAGCAGTTCTTC CASRPNTGYNEQFF TRBV28 . . TRBJ2-1
TGTGCCAGCAGCTTTGGTGTGGGACTCCCCTACGAGCAGTACTTC CASSFGVGLPYEQYF TRBV7-3 . . TRBJ2-7
TGTGCCAGCAGCTCGTTCCGGGGTTACTCCTACGAGCAGTACTTC CASSSFRGYSYEQYF TRBV7-2 . . TRBJ2-7
TGTGCCAGCAGCCAAGACGGACTAGCTGCGTACAATGAGCAGTTCTTC CASSQDGLAAYNEQFF TRBV4-2 . TRBD2 TRBJ2-1
TGTGCCAGCAGCTTAGGGACTACCTACGAGCAGTACTTC CASSLGTTYEQYF TRBV7-9 once . TRBJ2-7
TGTGCCATCAGTGAGCGGGGACTTGGGGGAGAGGGGGAGCAGTACTTC CAISERGLGGEGEQYF TRBV10-3 . . TRBJ2-7
TGCGCCAGCAGCTTGTTCTCGGCATCCGGGTTCTACGAGCAGTACTTC CASSLFSASGFYEQYF TRBV5-1 . . TRBJ2-7
TGTGCCAGCAGCCAAGATGACCTAGCGGGGGAATACAATGAGCAGTTCTTC CASSQDDLAGEYNEQFF TRBV4-2 . TRBD2 TRBJ2-1
TGTGCCAGCAGTTTATTCGAGACACGGTCGCGTGGCGACTCCTATAATTCACCCCTCCACTTT CASSLFETRSRGDSYNSPLHF TRBV28 . . TRBJ1-6
TGTGCCAGCAGCCTACTAGCGGGAGTCTACAATGAGCAGTTCTTC CASSLLAGVYNEQFF TRBV7-9 . TRBD2 TRBJ2-1
TGTGCCAGCAGCCAAGAGCCGGGGGACACCGGGGAGCTGTTTTTT CASSQEPGDTGELFF TRBV4-2 . . TRBJ2-2
TGTGCCAGCAGCTTAAGTAAGACTAGTCTGTCCGAGCAGTACTTC CASSLSKTSLSEQYF TRBV7-9 . . TRBJ2-7
TGTGCCAGCAGTTTGGCTGGAACTAGTGGCTACGAGCAGTACTTC CASSLAGTSGYEQYF TRBV27 . . TRBJ2-7
TGTGCCTGGAGTAGGCGAGCGATAGACGGAAATGAGCAGTTCTTC CAWSRRAIDGNEQFF TRBV30 . . TRBJ2-1
TGTGCCAGCAGCCCGAGGGGGACCTACGAGCAGTACTTC CASSPRGTYEQYF TRBV7-9 . . TRBJ2-7
TGTGCCAGCAGCTTAGACCCGGGTTATGGCTACACCTTC CASSLDPGYGYTF TRBV7-2 . . TRBJ1-2
TGTGCCTGGAGACAGGGAAGCTCTGGGGCCAACGTCCTGACTTTC CAWRQGSSGANVLTF TRBV30 . . TRBJ2-6
TGTGCCAGCACGTACTGGACAGGGGAAAATCAGCCCCAGCATTTT CASTYWTGENQPQHF TRBV28 few TRBD1 TRBJ1-5
TGTGCCAGCAGGACCGACAGGGACCATCAGCCCCAGCATTTT CASRTDRDHQPQHF TRBV27 . TRBD1 TRBJ1-5
TGTGCCAGCAGCTTAGGGGAAGCGGGACCTACTAATTCACCCCTCCACTTT CASSLGEAGPTNSPLHF TRBV5-8 . . TRBJ1-6
TGCAGCGTTCTCTCGGGACAGTTTTATGGCGAGACCCAGTACTTC CSVLSGQFYGETQYF TRBV29-1 once TRBD1 TRBJ2-5
TGTGCCAGCAGCCCGCGAGCGGGACTTCTCTACAATGAGCAGTTCTTC CASSPRAGLLYNEQFF TRBV7-9 . TRBD2 TRBJ2-1
TGTGCCAGCAGTGAATGGGAGCAGGCGATATATGGCTACACCTTC CASSEWEQAIYGYTF TRBV2 . . TRBJ1-2
TGTGCCAGTAGCCCAAGAGGGTATGGCGATTCACCCCTCCACTTT CASSPRGYGDSPLHF TRBV19 . . TRBJ1-6
TGTGCCAGCAGGCAACAGGGTTTAAACACTGAAGCTTTCTTT CASRQQGLNTEAFF TRBV5-4 . . TRBJ1-1
TGTGCCAGCTCCTCCGACAGGTACGAGCAGTACTTC CASSSDRYEQYF TRBV2 . . TRBJ2-7
TGTGCCAGCAGTGAACACAGTTCCTACGAGCAGTACTTC CASSEHSSYEQYF TRBV6-5 . . TRBJ2-7
TGTGCCAGCAGCGTCACAGAGGGACAGGGGATTGGCGGCTACACCTTC CASSVTEGQGIGGYTF TRBV7-9 . TRBD1 TRBJ1-2